The entry below describes one T cell receptor (beta chain). What it binds is not known. The sample belongs to a study of regulatory T cells in long-lasting Graves disease. V was pared by 4 bases and J by 0 bases, with 16 bases between. The CDR3 is 17 amino acids. The V gene's germline CDR1 is LGHDT and CDR2 YNNKEL (reference sequence). According to the study, TCR beta libraries were built with iRepertoire HTBI primers and CDR3-region Arm-PCR. TCRdb reprocessed the multiplex PCR reads via MiXCR and lists one record per CDR3 protein. The table records approximately 470,000 distinct CDR3 sequences, roughly 17% of them present only once. Time point indicated: newly diagnosed GD, antithyroid drugs for less than 3 months. Preparation of the TCR library used RNA extracted from PBMCs. Study results and limitations: Persistent disease favored TRBV28, TRBJ1-2 and TRBJ2-5.

The data were also submitted as part of a second study, on T cells in Graves' hyperthyroidism and ophthalmopathy. That report adds: Uncontrolled infection, other autoimmune disease, pregnancy or lactation excluded patients.

This chain joins TRBV3-1 and TRBJ2-1; unclear D gene. The sample in question was peripheral blood mononuclear cells (PBMCs), obtained at new diagnosis, from a patient treated with antithyroid drugs. The TCR originated in a man aged 40-49 years with Graves disease. The CDR3 DNA follows: TGTGCCAGCAGCCCGAGCCGCGGCGTGGGCTCCTACAATGAGCAGTTCTTC. Encoded protein: CASSPSRGVGSYNEQFF.